This T cell receptor beta chain was sequenced during a study of Ad26.COV2.S vaccination and SARS-CoV-2 variants. This sample's treatment: roughly 20 received Ad26.COV2.S at low or high dose, single or two shots; about 5 received placebo; per-sample allocation not given. Repertoires come from day 63 after the first vaccine or placebo injection. The repertoire was sequenced with immunoSEQ multiplex PCR; TCRdb's copy has only in-frame clones and lacks some. The sample lists hundreds of thousands of clones, 89% occurring once. This clonotype was obtained from a person between 18 and 60 years old who received the Ad26.COV2.S COVID-19 vaccine or a placebo. Sequencing was performed on peripheral blood, taken in a trial of Ad26.COV2.S vaccine versus placebo.

The CDR3 protein is CASFYGAIGEKLFF. The CDR3 bases are TGTGCCAGCTTTTATGGGGCTATCGGGGAAAAACTGTTTTTT. The genes are TRBV6-1 and TRBJ1-4; the D gene is possibly TRBD1 (5 bases). The CDR3 covers 14 residues. Looked up from germline, CDR1 is MNHNS and CDR2 is SASEGT. Trimming stripped 8 bases from V and 8 bases from J, with 18 bases between.